The TCR beta chain described here comes from a study of post-analysis software for immune sequencing data. On this clonotype itself: Its target is unknown.

General observations from the study: Patients showed TRBV5-6, TRBV5-1 and TRBV20-1 among roughly five TRBV segments more frequent than in controls. Among multiple sclerosis patients, normalized Chao1 diversity was significantly below that of controls.

TCR beta cDNA libraries included unique molecular identifiers. Around 500,000 cDNA molecules came from around 1 to 10 million T cells. TCRdb ran MiXCR on the PCR reads and lists one entry per CDR3 protein. The data show 750,000 to 950,000 distinct CDR3 sequences, more than 45% seen once. V lost 8 bases to trimming and J lost 4 bases, with 14 bases between them. CDR3 length: 14 amino acids. Germline V gene lookup returns CDR1 KGHDR and CDR2 SFDVKD. The specimen sequenced was blood. The clonotype originates from a girl aged 5-17 years with multiple sclerosis. The V call is TRBV24-1, the J call TRBJ1-5; D possibly corresponds to TRBD1 (6 bases). The CDR3 protein is CATKGRGENQPQHF. Written as DNA, the CDR3 is TGTGCCACCAAGGGGAGGGGGGAGAATCAGCCCCAGCATTTT.